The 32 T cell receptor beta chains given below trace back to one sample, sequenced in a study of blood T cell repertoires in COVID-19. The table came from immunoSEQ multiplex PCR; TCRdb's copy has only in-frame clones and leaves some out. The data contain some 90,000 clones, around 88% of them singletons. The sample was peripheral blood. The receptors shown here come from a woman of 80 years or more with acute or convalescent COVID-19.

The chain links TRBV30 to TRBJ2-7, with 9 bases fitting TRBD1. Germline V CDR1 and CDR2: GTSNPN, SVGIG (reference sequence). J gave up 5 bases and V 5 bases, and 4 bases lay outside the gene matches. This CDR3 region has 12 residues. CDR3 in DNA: TGTGCCTGGCACGGGACAGGGAACGAGCAGTACTTC. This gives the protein CAWHGTGNEQYF.

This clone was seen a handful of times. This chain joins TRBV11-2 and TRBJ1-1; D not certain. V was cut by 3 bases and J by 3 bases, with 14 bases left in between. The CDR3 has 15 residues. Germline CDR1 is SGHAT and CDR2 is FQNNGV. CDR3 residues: CASSFRVEEDTEAFF. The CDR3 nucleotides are TGTGCCAGCAGCTTTCGGGTGGAGGAGGACACTGAAGCTTTCTTT.

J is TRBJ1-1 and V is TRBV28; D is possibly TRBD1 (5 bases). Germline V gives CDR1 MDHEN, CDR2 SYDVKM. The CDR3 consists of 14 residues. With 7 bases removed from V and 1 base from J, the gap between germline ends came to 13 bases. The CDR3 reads CASIRQGRNTEAFF. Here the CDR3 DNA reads TGTGCCAGCATCCGGCAGGGCAGGAACACTGAAGCTTTCTTT.

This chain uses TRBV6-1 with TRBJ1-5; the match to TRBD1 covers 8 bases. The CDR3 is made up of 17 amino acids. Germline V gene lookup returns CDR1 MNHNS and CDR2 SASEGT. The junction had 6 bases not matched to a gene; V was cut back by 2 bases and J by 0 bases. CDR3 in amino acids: CASSEFGTGYSNQPQHF. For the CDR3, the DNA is TGTGCCAGCAGTGAATTTGGGACAGGTTATAGCAATCAGCCCCAGCATTTT.

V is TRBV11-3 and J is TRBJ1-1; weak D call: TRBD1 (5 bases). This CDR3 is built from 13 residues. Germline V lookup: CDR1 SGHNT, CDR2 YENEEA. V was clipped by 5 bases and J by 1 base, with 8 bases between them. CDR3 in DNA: TGTGCCAGCAGCCCCGGGGGGAACACTGAAGCTTTCTTT. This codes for CASSPGGNTEAFF.

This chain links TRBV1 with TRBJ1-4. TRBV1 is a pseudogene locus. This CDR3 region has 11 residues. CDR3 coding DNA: TGCATCAATGGCGGGGATGAAAAACTGTTTTTT. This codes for CINGGDEKLFF.

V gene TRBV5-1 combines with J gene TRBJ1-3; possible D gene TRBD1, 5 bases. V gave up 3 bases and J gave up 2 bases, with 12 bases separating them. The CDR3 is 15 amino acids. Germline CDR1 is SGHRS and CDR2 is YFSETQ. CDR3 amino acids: CASSYGQSAGNTIYF. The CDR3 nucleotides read TGCGCCAGCAGCTATGGACAATCTGCTGGAAACACCATATATTTT.

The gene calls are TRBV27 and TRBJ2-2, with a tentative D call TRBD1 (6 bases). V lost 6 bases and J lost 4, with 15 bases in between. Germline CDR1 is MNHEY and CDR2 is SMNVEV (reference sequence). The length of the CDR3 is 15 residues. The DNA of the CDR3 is TGTGCCAGCAGCAAAAACAGGGTGGGCACCGGGGAGCTGTTTTTT. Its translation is CASSKNRVGTGELFF.

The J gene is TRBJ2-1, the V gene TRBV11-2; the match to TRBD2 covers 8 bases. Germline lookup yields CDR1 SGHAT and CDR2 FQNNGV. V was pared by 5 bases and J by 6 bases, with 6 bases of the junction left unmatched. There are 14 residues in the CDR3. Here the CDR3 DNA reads TGTGCCAGCAGCCTCCGGACTAGCTCCAATGAGCAGTTCTTC. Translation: CASSLRTSSNEQFF.

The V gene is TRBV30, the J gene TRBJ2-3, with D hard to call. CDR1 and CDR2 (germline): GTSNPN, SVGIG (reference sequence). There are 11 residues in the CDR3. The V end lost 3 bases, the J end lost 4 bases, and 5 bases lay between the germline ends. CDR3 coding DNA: TGTGCCTGGAGCAAATCAGATACGCAGTATTTT. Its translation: CAWSKSDTQYF.

The CDR3 reads CASSFQGGEPQHF. As DNA, the CDR3 is TGTGCCAGCAGTTTTCAGGGAGGGGAGCCCCAGCATTTT. V is TRBV12-3 or TRBV12-4 and J is TRBJ1-5; maybe TRBD1 (5 bases). This CDR3 has 13 residues. V gave up 3 bases and J gave up 8 bases, with 11 bases separating them.

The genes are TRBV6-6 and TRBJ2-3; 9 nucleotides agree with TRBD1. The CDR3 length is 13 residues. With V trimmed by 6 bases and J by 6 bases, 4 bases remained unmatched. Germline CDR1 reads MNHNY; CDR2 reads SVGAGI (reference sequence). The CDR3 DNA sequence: TGTGCCAGCAGACAGGGGGCTGACGATACGCAGTATTTT. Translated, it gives CASRQGADDTQYF.

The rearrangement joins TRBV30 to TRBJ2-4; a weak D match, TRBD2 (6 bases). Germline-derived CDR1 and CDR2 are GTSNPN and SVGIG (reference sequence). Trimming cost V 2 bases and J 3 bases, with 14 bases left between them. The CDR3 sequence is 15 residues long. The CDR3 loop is CAWSRTTGGKNIQYF. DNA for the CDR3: TGTGCCTGGAGTCGGACTACCGGGGGCAAAAACATTCAGTACTTC.

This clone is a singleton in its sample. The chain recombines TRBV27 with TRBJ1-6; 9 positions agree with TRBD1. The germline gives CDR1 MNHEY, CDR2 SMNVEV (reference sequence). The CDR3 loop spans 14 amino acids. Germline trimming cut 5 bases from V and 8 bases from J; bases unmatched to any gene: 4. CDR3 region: CASSLDRGYSPLHF. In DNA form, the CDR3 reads TGTGCCAGCAGTCTCGACAGGGGGTATTCACCCCTCCACTTT.

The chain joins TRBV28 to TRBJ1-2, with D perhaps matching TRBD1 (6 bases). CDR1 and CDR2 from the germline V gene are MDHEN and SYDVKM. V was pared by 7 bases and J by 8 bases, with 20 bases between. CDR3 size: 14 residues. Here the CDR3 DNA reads TGTGCCAGCATCCCGAAGGGGGTGCTTGGCGGCTACACCTTC. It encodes CASIPKGVLGGYTF.

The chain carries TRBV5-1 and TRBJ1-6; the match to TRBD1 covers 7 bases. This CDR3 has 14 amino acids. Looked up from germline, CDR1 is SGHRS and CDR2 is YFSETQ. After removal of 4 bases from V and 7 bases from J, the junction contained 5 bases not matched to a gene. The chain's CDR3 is CASSPTGSNSPLHF. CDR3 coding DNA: TGCGCCAGCAGCCCGACAGGGTCGAATTCACCCCTCCACTTT.

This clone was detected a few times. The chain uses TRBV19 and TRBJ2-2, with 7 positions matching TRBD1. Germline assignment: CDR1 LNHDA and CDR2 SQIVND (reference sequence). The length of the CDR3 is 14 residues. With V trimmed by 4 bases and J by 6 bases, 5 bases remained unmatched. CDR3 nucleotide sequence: TGTGCCAGTAGTACGACGCAGGGGGCCGGGGAGCTGTTTTTT. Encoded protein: CASSTTQGAGELFF.

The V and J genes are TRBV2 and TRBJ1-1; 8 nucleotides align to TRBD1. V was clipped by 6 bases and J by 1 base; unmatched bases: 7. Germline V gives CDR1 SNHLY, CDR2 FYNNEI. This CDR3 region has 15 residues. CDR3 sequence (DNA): TGTGCCAGCAGCCGGGACAGGTCAAAGAACACTGAAGCTTTCTTT. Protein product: CASSRDRSKNTEAFF.

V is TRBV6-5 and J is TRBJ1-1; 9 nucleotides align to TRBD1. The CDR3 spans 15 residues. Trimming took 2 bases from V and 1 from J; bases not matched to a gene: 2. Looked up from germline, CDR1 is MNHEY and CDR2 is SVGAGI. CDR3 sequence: CASSYGTGRNTEAFF. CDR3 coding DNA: TGTGCCAGCAGTTACGGGACAGGGAGGAACACTGAAGCTTTCTTT.

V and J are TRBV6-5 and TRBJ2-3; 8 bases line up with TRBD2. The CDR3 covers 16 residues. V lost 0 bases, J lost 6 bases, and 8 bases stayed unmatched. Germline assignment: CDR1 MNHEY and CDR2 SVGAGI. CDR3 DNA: TGTGCCAGCAGTTACTCCTTTAGCGGGGCCGGGGATACGCAGTATTTT. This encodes CASSYSFSGAGDTQYF.

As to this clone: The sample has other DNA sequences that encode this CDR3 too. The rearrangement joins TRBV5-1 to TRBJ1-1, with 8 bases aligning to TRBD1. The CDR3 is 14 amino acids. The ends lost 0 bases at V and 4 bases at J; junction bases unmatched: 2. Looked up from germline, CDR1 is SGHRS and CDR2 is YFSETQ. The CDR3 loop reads CASSLGQGFTEAFF. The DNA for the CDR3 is TGCGCCAGCAGCTTGGGACAGGGGTTCACTGAAGCTTTCTTT.

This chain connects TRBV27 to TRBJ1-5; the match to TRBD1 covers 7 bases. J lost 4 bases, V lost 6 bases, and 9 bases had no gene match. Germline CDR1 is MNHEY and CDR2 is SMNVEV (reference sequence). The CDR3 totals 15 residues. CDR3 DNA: TGTGCCAGCAGCAACCGACAGGGTTGGAATCAGCCCCAGCATTTT. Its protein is CASSNRQGWNQPQHF.

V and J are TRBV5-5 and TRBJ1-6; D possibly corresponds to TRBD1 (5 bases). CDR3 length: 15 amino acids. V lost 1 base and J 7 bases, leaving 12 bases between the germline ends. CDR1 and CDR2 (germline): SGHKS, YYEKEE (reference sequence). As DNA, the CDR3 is TGTGCCAGCAGCTTGATTCCGGGGGAAAATTCACCCCTCCACTTT. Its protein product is CASSLIPGENSPLHF.

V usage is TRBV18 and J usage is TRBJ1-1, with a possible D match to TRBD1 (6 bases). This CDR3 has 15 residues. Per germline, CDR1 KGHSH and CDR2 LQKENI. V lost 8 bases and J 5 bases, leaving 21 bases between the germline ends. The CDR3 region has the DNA TGTGCCAGCCAACCATCCAGGGGCCCAGGGACTGAAGCTTTCTTT. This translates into CASQPSRGPGTEAFF. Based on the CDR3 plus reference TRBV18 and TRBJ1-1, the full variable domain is NAGVMQNPRHLVRRRGQEARLRCSPMKGHSHVYWYRQLPEEGLKFMVYLQKENIIDESGMPKERFSAEFPKEGPSILRIQQVVRGDSAAYFCASQPSRGPGTEAFFGQGTRLTVV.

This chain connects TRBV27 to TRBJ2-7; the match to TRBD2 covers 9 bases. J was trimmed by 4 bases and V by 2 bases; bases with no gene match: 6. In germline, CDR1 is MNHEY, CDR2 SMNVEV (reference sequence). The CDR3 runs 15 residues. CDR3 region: CASSLKGGGAYEQYF. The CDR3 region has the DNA TGTGCCAGCAGTTTAAAGGGCGGGGGGGCATACGAGCAGTACTTC.

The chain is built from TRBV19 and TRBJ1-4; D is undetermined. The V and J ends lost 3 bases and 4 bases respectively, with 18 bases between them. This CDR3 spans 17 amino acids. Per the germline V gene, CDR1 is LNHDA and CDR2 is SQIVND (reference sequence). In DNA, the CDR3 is TGTGCCAGTAGTATGGCTTCGTTCGCATCGCATAATGAAAAACTGTTTTTT. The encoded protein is CASSMASFASHNEKLFF.

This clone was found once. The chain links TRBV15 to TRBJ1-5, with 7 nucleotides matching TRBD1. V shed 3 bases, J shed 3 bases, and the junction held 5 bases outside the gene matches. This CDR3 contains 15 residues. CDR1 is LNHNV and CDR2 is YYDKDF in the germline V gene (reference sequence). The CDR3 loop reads CATSRGDSNNQPQHF. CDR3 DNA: TGTGCCACCAGCAGGGGGGACAGCAACAATCAGCCCCAGCATTTT.

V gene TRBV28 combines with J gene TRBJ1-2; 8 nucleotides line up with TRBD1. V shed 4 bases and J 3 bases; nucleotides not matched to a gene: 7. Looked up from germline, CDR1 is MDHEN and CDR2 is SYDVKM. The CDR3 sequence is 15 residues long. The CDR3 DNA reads TGTGCCAGCAGTTCCCGGACAGGGAGACACTATGGCTACACCTTC. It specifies CASSSRTGRHYGYTF.

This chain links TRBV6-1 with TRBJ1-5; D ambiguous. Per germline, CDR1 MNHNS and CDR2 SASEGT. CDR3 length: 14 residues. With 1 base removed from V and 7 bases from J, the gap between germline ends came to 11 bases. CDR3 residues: CASSEERARQPQHF. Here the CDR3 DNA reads TGTGCCAGCAGTGAAGAGAGGGCAAGGCAGCCCCAGCATTTT.

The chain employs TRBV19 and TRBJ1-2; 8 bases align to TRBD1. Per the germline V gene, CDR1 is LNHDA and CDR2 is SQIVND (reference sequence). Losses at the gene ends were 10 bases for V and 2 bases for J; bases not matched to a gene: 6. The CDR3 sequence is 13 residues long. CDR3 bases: TGTGCCACCGGACAGGGCAAAAACTATGGCTACACCTTC. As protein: CATGQGKNYGYTF. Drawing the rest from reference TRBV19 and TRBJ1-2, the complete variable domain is DGGITQSPKYLFRKEGQNVTLSCEQNLNHDAMYWYRQDPGQGLRLIYYSQIVNDFQKGDIAEGYSVSREKKESFPLTVTSAQKNPTAFYLCATGQGKNYGYTFGSGTRLTVV.

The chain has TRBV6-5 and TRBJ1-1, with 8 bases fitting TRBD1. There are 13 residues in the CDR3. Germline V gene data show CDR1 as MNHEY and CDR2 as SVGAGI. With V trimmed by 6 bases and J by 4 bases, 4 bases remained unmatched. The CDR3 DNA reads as TGTGCCAGCAGAGGACAGGGTTTCACTGAAGCTTTCTTT. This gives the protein CASRGQGFTEAFF.

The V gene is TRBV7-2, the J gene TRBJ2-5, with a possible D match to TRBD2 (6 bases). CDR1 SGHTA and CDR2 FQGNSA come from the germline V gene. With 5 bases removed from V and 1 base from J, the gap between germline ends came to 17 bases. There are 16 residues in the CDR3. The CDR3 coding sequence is TGTGCCAGCAGCCCTACCGGGGGACTCCGCCAAGAGACCCAGTACTTC. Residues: CASSPTGGLRQETQYF.